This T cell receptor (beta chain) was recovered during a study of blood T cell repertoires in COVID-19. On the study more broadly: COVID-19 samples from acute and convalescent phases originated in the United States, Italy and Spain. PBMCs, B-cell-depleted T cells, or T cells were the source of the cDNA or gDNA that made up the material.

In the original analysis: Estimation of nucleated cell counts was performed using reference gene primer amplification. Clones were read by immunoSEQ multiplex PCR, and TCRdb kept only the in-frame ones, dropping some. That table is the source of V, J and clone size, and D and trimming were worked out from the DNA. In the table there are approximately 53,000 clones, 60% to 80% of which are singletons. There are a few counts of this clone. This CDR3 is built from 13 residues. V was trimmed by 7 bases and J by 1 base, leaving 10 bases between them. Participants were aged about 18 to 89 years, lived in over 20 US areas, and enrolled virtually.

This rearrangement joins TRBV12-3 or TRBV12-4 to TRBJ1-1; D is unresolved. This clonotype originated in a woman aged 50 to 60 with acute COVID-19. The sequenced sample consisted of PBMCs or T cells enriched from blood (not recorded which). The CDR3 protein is CASILWPNTEAFF. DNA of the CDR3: TGTGCCAGCATCCTTTGGCCGAACACTGAAGCTTTCTTT.